A single sample gave rise to the 10 T cell receptor beta chains below, sequenced in a study of shared clonotypes between healthy human individuals. Sequencing was performed with immunoSEQ multiplex PCR; in TCRdb, only in-frame clones are kept and a portion is missing. The sample holds about 610,000 clones; roughly 96% are singletons and the top ten take roughly 0.1%. CD45RO-negative CD8 cells positively selected for CCR7 made up the naive population, which excluded terminally differentiated effector memory CD45RA+ cells. Sequenced: naive CD8+ T cells sorted from blood. The receptors shown here come from a woman aged 30 to 39 in good health.

V and J are TRBV27 and TRBJ2-5, with TRBD1 matching 9 bases. The CDR3 totals 17 residues. Germline CDR1 reads MNHEY; CDR2 reads SMNVEV (reference sequence). Trimming took 1 base from V and 0 from J; bases not matched to a gene: 6. This chain's CDR3 is CASSLYPQGAYQETQYF. CDR3 nucleotide sequence: TGTGCCAGCAGTTTATACCCACAGGGGGCCTACCAAGAGACCCAGTACTTC.

This clone came up a few times. J is TRBJ1-2 and V is TRBV19; D is unresolved. From germline, CDR1 is LNHDA and CDR2 SQIVND (reference sequence). The length of the CDR3 is 13 residues. V was shortened by 4 bases and J by 2 bases, with 8 bases between the two germline ends. The CDR3 sequence: CASSNRANYGYTF. The DNA of the CDR3 is TGTGCCAGTAGTAACCGGGCCAACTATGGCTACACCTTC.

The rearrangement uses TRBV5-4 and TRBJ2-1; D gene unclear. Germline V gene lookup returns CDR1 SGHNT and CDR2 YYREEE (reference sequence). The CDR3 loop spans 15 amino acids. V was cut by 5 bases and J by 7 bases, with 19 bases left in between. CDR3 in DNA: TGTGCCAGCAGGACACGCGGCCACTTAAGGAATGAGCAGTTCTTC. Translating it yields CASRTRGHLRNEQFF. Full variable domain (remainder filled in from reference TRBV5-4 and TRBJ2-1): ETGVTQSPTHLIKTRGQQVTLRCSSQSGHNTVSWYQQALGQGPQFIFQYYREEENGRGNFPPRFSGLQFPNYSSELNVNALELDDSALYLCASRTRGHLRNEQFFGPGTRLTVL.

The chain recombines TRBV7-2 with TRBJ2-1; possible D gene TRBD2, 5 bases. CDR3 length: 19 amino acids. Germline CDR1 SGHTA, CDR2 FQGNSA. With 3 bases removed from V and 5 bases from J, the gap between germline ends came to 26 bases. The CDR3 bases are TGTGCCAGCAGCTTCGGCTCTTCATCCTTGCTAGCTGAGAACAATGAGCAGTTCTTC. Its translation: CASSFGSSSLLAENNEQFF.

V usage is TRBV6-5 and J usage is TRBJ2-7; TRBD2 matches at 7 bases. The J segment lost 4 bases and the V segment lost 6 bases, leaving 12 bases of the junction unmatched. Per the germline V gene, CDR1 is MNHEY and CDR2 is SVGAGI. The CDR3 has 15 residues. CDR3: CASRYLLADPYEQYF. CDR3 bases: TGTGCCAGCAGATACCTTCTAGCGGACCCATACGAGCAGTACTTC.

The chain carries TRBV28 and TRBJ2-3, with TRBD2 matching over 8 bases. The length of the CDR3 is 14 residues. From germline, CDR1 is MDHEN and CDR2 SYDVKM. V was clipped by 3 bases and J by 4 bases; unmatched bases: 3. In DNA form, the CDR3 reads TGTGCCAGCAGTTTGGGACTAGGCGCAGATACGCAGTATTTT. Translating gives CASSLGLGADTQYF.

This chain uses TRBV2 with TRBJ1-1; D uncertain. Trimming took 1 base from V and 0 from J, leaving 9 bases between them. The germline gives CDR1 SNHLY, CDR2 FYNNEI. The CDR3 loop spans 15 amino acids. In DNA, the CDR3 is TGTGCCAGCAGTGAAGAAACGGCAATGAACACTGAAGCTTTCTTT. Residues: CASSEETAMNTEAFF.

The V and J genes are TRBV10-1 and TRBJ2-1, with 11 bases lining up with TRBD2. Germline V gene data show CDR1 as WNHNN and CDR2 as SYGVQD (reference sequence). The trim removed 6 bases at V and 4 bases at J, leaving 5 bases unmatched. The length of the CDR3 is 15 residues. The CDR3 is CASREGLAEYNEQFF. CDR3 nucleotides: TGCGCCAGCAGAGAGGGACTAGCGGAATACAATGAGCAGTTCTTC.

J is TRBJ2-7 and V is TRBV11-2; D not resolved. Germline V gene lookup returns CDR1 SGHAT and CDR2 FQNNGV. The CDR3 covers 13 residues. V was cut by 3 bases and J by 1 base, with 7 bases left in between. CDR3: CASSFRGSYEQYF. DNA of the CDR3: TGTGCCAGCAGCTTCAGAGGTTCCTACGAGCAGTACTTC.

CDR3 in amino acids: CASRPPWNTEAFF. In DNA form, the CDR3 reads TGTGCCAGCCGCCCCCCGTGGAACACTGAAGCTTTCTTT. The chain employs TRBV7-9 and TRBJ1-1, with D unclear. This CDR3 region has 13 residues. V was trimmed by 8 bases and J by 1 base, leaving 11 bases between them. Germline V gene sequence: CDR1 SEHNR, CDR2 FQNEAQ (reference sequence).